This T cell receptor beta chain was profiled in a study of T cells in localized non-small cell lung cancer. General study findings and limits: Sequencing involved a lone tumor region, leaving heterogeneity possible. Uninvolved adjacent lung had the highest recorded T cell clonality, with tumor below it.

On this clone: The target antigen is unknown.

Generated by immunoSEQ multiplex PCR, the TCRdb table keeps only in-frame clones and is missing some. The table includes roughly 64,000 clones, 81% detected once. Trimming took off 4 bases at V and 4 bases at J, with 18 bases between the two ends. The CDR3 length is 16 residues. Germline V CDR1 and CDR2: SGHDT, YYEEEE. This chain uses TRBV5-6 with TRBJ1-3, with a tentative D call TRBD1 (6 bases). The sequences come from PBMCs, collected before any cancer treatment. This receptor was taken from a man between 40 and 69 years old with stage II lung adenocarcinoma. The CDR3 loop is CASSGRDTAVGNTIYF. The CDR3 DNA is TGTGCCAGCAGCGGGCGGGACACCGCCGTGGGAAACACCATATATTTT.